This TCR beta chain originates from a study of Graves' ophthalmopathy and Graves' hyperthyroidism. Study observations and caveats: With around 88% sensitivity and approximately 80% specificity, a 13-signature model separated ophthalmopathy from stable hyperthyroidism. Blood also harbored most expanded thyroid clonotypes above 0.001 frequency.

This clonotype has a count of ten or more. Its specificity is unknown. Newly diagnosed hyperthyroidism donors, aged 18 to 65, duration under 2 months. The PBMCs used were ones drawn from over 9.5 ml of fresh peripheral blood. The V and J ends lost 3 bases and 3 bases, in that order; junction bases with no gene match: 8. The CDR3 loop spans 17 amino acids. Per germline, CDR1 LNHDA and CDR2 SQIVND (reference sequence). The authors amplified TCR beta CDR3 regions from RNA transcripts. An initial RT-PCR round employing HTBI primers preceded a second-round multiplex PCR. One entry per CDR3 protein results from TCRdb running MiXCR on the multiplex PCR reads. The repertoire holds 300,000 to 500,000 distinct CDR3 sequences, with 15% as singletons.

The V and J genes are TRBV19 and TRBJ1-5, with TRBD1 matching over 10 bases. The receptor comes from a woman younger than 30 with stable Graves' hyperthyroidism. The material sequenced was peripheral blood. In DNA, the CDR3 is TGTGCCAGTAGTATGCTTTCCGGGACAGGGGCCAATCAGCCCCAGCATTTT. Its translation: CASSMLSGTGANQPQHF. The full variable domain, its missing parts supplied by reference TRBV19 and TRBJ1-5, is DGGITQSPKYLFRKEGQNVTLSCEQNLNHDAMYWYRQDPGQGLRLIYYSQIVNDFQKGDIAEGYSVSREKKESFPLTVTSAQKNPTAFYLCASSMLSGTGANQPQHFGDGTRLSIL.